The sample holds one count of the clone carrying this T cell receptor (beta chain). No antigen is known for it. The PCR had 60 Vbeta and 13 Jbeta primers. Assay: immunoSEQ multiplex PCR; the TCRdb copy retains only in-frame clones and omits some. The top ten clones hold more than 7.5% of a sample with 40,000 or so clones, approximately 86% of them seen once. V lost 2 bases to trimming and J lost 4 bases; unmatched junction nucleotides: 7. The germline V gene encodes CDR1 GTSNPN and CDR2 SVGIG (reference sequence). This CDR3 region has 14 residues. This cohort consisted of healthy bone marrow donors. The data originate from a study of cytomegalovirus exposure and HLA in healthy donors. Study-level points and caveats: The study labeled 164 TCR beta chains cytomegalovirus-associated.

V usage is TRBV30 and J usage is TRBJ1-2; 7 bases line up with TRBD1. The sample taken for sequencing was PBMCs. This sequence was found in a woman between 40 and 55 years old in good health and CMV-seropositive. CDR3 sequence reads: CAWSRGTESYGYTF. The CDR3 region has the DNA TGTGCCTGGAGTAGAGGGACAGAGTCCTATGGCTACACCTTC.